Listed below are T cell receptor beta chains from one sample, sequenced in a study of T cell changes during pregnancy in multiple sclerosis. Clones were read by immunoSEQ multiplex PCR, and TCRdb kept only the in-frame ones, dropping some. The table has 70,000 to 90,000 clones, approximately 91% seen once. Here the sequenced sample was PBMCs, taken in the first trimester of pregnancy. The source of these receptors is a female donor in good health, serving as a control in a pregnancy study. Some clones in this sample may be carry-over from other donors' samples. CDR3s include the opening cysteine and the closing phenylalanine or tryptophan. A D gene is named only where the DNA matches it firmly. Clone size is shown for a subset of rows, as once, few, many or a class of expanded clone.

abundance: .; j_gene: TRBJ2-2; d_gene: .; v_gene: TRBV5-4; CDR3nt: TGTGCCAGCAGCTTGGTTCGCCCAGGTCTCACCGGGGAGCTGTTTTTT; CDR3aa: CASSLVRPGLTGELFF
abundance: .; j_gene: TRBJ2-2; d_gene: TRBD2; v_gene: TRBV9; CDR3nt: TGTGCCAGATTCCGAATACTAGCGGGAGATTCAGCCGGGGAGCTGTTTTTT; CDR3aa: CARFRILAGDSAGELFF
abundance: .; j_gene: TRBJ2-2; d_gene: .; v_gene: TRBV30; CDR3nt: TGTGCCTGGAGGCGGGTGAACACCGGGGAGCTGTTTTTT; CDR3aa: CAWRRVNTGELFF
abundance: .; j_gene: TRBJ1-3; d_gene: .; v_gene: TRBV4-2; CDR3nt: TGTGCCAGCAGCCTCCCGGGTTGGCGCTCTGGAAACACCATATATTTT; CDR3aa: CASSLPGWRSGNTIYF
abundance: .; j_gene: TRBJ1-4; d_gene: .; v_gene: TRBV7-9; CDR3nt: TGTGCCAGCAGCTTACCTTATCCGGGACTCACCGATGAAAAACTGTTTTTT; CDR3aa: CASSLPYPGLTDEKLFF
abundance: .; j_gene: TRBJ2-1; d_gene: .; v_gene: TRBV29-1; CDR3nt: TGCAGCGTTGCGTATGGGGCGGCGACGAATGAGCAGTTCTTC; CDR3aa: CSVAYGAATNEQFF
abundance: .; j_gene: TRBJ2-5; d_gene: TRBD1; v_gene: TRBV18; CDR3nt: TGTGCCAGCTCACCACCTCACCCGGGACAGACACAAGAGACCCAGTACTTC; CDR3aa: CASSPPHPGQTQETQYF
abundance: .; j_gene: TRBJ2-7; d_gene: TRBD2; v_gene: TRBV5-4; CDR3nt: TGTGCCAGCAGCCCCACCCGGGGGGGCGAGAGGCACTTC; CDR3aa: CASSPTRGGERHF
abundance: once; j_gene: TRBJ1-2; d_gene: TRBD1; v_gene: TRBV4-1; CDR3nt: TGCGCCAGCAGCCCGGCATCTCCCGGGACAGGGGGTAACTATGGCTACACCTTC; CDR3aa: CASSPASPGTGGNYGYTF
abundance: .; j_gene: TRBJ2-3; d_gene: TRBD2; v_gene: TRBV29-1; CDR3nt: TGCAGCGTTGGTCGGACTAGCGGGAACACAGATACGCAGTATTTT; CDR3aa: CSVGRTSGNTDTQYF
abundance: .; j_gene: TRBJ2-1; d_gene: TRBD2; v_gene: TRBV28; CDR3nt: TGTGCCAGCAGTTGGGCGGGGGTCTACAATGAGCAGTTCTTC; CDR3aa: CASSWAGVYNEQFF
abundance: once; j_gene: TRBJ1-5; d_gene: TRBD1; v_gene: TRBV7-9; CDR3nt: TGTGCCAGCAGCTTAGGACAGGGGAGCAATCAGCCCCAGCATTTT; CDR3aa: CASSLGQGSNQPQHF
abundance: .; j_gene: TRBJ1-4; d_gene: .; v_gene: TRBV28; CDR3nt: TGTGCCAGCAGCGTACGGGGGGCGCCTAATGAAAAACTGTTTTTT; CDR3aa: CASSVRGAPNEKLFF
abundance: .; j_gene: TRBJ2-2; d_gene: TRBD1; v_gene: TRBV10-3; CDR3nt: TGTGCCACCAGGACAGGGGAGTCCGGGGAGCTGTTTTTT; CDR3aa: CATRTGESGELFF
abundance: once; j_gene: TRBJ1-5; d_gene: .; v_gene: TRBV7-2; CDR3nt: TGTGCCAGCAGCCCGACTTGGGATCAGCCCCAGCATTTT; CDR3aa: CASSPTWDQPQHF
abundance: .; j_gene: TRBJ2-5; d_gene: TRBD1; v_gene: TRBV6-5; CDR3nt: TGTGCCAGCATCGAACAGGGGGCCGTAGAGACCCAGTACTTC; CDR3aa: CASIEQGAVETQYF
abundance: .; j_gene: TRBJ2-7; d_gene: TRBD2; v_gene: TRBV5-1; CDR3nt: TGCGCCAGCAGCTGGAGCGGGGGGGATGGAGACGAGCAGTACTTC; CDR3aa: CASSWSGGDGDEQYF
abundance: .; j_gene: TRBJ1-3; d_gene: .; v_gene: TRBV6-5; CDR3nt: TGTGCCAGCAGCGGGGATGGGTCTGGAAACACCATATATTTT; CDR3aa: CASSGDGSGNTIYF
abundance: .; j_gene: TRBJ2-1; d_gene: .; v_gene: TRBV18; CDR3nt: TGTGCCAGCTCACCCGACAGGTCCTACAATGAGCAGTTCTTC; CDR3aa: CASSPDRSYNEQFF
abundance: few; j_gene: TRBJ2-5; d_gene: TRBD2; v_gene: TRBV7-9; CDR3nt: TGTGCCAGCGGGACTAGCATAACAGAGACCCAGTACTTC; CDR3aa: CASGTSITETQYF
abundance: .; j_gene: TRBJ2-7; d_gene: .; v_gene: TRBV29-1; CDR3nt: TGCAGCGTAACCGGCAGGGTTTTCTACGAGCAGTACTTC; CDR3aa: CSVTGRVFYEQYF
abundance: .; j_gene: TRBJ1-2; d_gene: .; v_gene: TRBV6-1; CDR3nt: TGTGCCAGCAGTGAAGTACAGGGTGCGGGCTACACCTTC; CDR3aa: CASSEVQGAGYTF
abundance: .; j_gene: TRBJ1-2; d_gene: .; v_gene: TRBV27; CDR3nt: TGTGCCAGCACTTCCGAGCCCCTTGGTTATGGCTACACCTTC; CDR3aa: CASTSEPLGYGYTF
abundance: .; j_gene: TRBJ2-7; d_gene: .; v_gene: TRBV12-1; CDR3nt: TGTGCCAGCAGCGCAACTATCCCACTACCCTACGAGCAGTACTTC; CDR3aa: CASSATIPLPYEQYF
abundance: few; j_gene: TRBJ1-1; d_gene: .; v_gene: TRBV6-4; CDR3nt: TGTGCCAGCAGTGGGACAGTAGGTACTGAAGCTTTCTTT; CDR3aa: CASSGTVGTEAFF
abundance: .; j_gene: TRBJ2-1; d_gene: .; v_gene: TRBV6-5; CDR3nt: TGTGCCAGCAGTTACTATCTGGGAGCCAATGAGCAGTTCTTC; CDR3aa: CASSYYLGANEQFF
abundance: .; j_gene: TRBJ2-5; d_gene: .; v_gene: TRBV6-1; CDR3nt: TGTGCCAGCAGTGAACTACTTCTCCGCCAAGAGACCCAGTACTTC; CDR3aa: CASSELLLRQETQYF
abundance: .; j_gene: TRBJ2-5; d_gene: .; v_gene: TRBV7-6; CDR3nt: TGTGCCAGCAGCAGCGTGGAGACCCAGTACTTC; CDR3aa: CASSSVETQYF
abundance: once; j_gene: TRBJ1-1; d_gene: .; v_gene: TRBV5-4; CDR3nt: TGTGCCAGCAGCTTTGGCAGGAACACTGAAGCTTTCTTT; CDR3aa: CASSFGRNTEAFF
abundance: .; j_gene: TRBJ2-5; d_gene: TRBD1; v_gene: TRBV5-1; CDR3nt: TGCGCCAGCACTAGACAGGGGAACTCCCAAGAGACCCAGTACTTC; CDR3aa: CASTRQGNSQETQYF
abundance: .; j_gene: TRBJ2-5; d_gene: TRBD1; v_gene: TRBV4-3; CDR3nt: TGCGCCAGCAGCCACATGGACAGGGGGCCCCAAGAGACCCAGTACTTC; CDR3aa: CASSHMDRGPQETQYF
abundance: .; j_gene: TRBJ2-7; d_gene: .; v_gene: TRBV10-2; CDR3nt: TGCGCCAGCAGTGAAAGGACGGGGAGCTCCTACGAGCAGTACTTC; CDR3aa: CASSERTGSSYEQYF
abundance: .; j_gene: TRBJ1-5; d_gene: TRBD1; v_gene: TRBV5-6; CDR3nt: TGTGCCAGCAGCGCGGGACAGTTTAGCAATCAGCCCCAGCATTTT; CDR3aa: CASSAGQFSNQPQHF
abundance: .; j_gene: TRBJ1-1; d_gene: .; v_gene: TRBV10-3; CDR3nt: TGTGCCATCAGTGAGTCCGAGGGCAGGGGAGCTTTCTTT; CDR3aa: CAISESEGRGAFF
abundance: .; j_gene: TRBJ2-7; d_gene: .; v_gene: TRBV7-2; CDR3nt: TGTGCCAGCAGCTTAGAGCCGGGTGGTTACGAGCAGTACTTC; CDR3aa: CASSLEPGGYEQYF
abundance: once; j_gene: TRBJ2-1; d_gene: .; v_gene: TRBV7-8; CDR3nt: TGTGCCAGCAGCGGAAATCAGGGGTACAATGAGCAGTTCTTC; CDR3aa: CASSGNQGYNEQFF
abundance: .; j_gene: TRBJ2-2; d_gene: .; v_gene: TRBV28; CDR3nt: TGTGCCAGCAGTTTCGAGATCACCGGGGAGCTGTTTTTT; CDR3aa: CASSFEITGELFF
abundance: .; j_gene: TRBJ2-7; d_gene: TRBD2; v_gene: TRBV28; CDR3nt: TGTGCCAGCAGCAGTCCGACTAGCGGGAGGGCCTGGGAGCAGTACTTC; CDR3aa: CASSSPTSGRAWEQYF
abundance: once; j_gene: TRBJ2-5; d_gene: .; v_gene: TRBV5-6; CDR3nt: TGTGCCAGCAGCTTGTCTACAGGGTTATTGCGAGAGACCCAGTACTTC; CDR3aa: CASSLSTGLLRETQYF
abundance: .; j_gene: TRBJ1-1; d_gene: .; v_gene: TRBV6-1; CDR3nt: TGTGCCAGCAGTGTGGGGAACCCCTCGGGGACTGAAGCTTTCTTT; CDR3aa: CASSVGNPSGTEAFF
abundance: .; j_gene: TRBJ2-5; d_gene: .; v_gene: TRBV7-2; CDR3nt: TGTGCCAGCAGCCGGGAGTCCCACCAAGAGACCCAGTACTTC; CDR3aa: CASSRESHQETQYF
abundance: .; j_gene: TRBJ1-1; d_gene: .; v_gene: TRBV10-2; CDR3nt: TGCGCCAGCAGTGAGCCCCCAGCTAGTAAAGCTTTCTTT; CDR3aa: CASSEPPASKAFF
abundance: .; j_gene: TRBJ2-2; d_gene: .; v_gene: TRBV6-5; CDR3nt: TGTGCCAGCCGAGCGGACCCCACCGGGGAGCTGTTTTTT; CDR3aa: CASRADPTGELFF
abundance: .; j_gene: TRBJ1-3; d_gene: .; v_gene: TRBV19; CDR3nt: TGTGCCAGTAGTATAGCATACACCTCTGGAAACACCATATATTTT; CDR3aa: CASSIAYTSGNTIYF
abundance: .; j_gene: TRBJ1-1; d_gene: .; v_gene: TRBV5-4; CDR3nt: TGTGCCAGCAGCTTCCCGAAATGGGGAGGAACTGAAGCTTTCTTT; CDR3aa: CASSFPKWGGTEAFF
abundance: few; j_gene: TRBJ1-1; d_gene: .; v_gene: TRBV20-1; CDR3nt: TGCAGTGCTAGAACAGGCAGGGCTTTCTTT; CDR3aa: CSARTGRAFF
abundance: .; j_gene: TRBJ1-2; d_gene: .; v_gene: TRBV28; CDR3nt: TGTGCCAGCAGTTTGGGGCCTAGGGGGTTTTATGGCTACACCTTC; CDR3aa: CASSLGPRGFYGYTF
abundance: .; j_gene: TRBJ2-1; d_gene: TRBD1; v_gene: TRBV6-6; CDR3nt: TGTGCCAGCAGGACCCGAACAGGGGGTTCCTACAATGAGCAGTTCTTC; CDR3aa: CASRTRTGGSYNEQFF